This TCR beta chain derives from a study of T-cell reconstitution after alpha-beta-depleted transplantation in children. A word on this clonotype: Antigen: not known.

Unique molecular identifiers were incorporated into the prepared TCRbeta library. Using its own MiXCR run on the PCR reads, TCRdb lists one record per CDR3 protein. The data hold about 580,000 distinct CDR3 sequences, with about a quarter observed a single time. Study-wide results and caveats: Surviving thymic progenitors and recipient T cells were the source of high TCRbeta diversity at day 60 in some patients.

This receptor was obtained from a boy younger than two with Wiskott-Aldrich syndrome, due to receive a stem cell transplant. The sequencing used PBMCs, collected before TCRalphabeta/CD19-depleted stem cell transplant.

CDR3 coding DNA: TGCAGTGCGCAGGGCGACTATGGCTACACCTTC. As protein: CSAQGDYGYTF. The chain has TRBV20-1 and TRBJ1-2; possibly TRBD1 for D (5 bases). The ends were cut back, 6 bases at V and 3 bases at J, with 8 bases in the middle. The CDR3 runs 11 residues. CDR1 DFQATT and CDR2 SNEGSKA come from the germline V gene (reference sequence).